A selection of T cell receptor beta chains follows, all from one sample in a study of T cell repertoires in cytomegalovirus infection. TCRdb processed the reads anew with MiXCR; each CDR3 protein has one entry. The data hold more than 650,000 distinct CDR3 sequences, with 35% observed a single time. The sequencing input was PBMCs. The receptors stem from a human donor in good health (CMV status not recorded). Some clones in this sample may be carry-over from other donors' samples. The conserved cysteine and the conserved F or W are not part of the CDR3 here. The order of the fields is clone size, V gene, J gene, CDR3 protein. Clone size, where shown, is once, few, many, or a class for clones that have expanded.

.,TRBV19,TRBJ1-5,ASSQGFLLGISNQPQH
.,TRBV6-2/TRBV6-3,TRBJ2-7,ASSLETGGSYEQY
.,TRBV19,TRBJ1-2,ASIEFLGSRYGYT
.,TRBV6-5,TRBJ1-1,ASSYRGRGEAF
.,TRBV25-1,TRBJ2-7,ASTRQGSYEHY
few,TRBV11-2,TRBJ1-2,ASSSNSGYGYT
few,TRBV27,TRBJ1-2,ASSLSGPAANYGYT
few,TRBV7-2,TRBJ2-7,ASSLARGPLHEQY
many,TRBV7-2,TRBJ1-5,ASSAQAYSNQPQH
many,TRBV7-2,TRBJ2-7,ASSPTAGLSGEQY
few,TRBV7-2,TRBJ2-3,ASSWVSVITDTQY
.,TRBV5-8,TRBJ1-1,ASSLMRHTEAF
.,TRBV6-1,TRBJ2-7,ASSLHPGAYEQY
many,TRBV6-1,TRBJ1-1,ASSSGEGTEAF
.,TRBV4-1,TRBJ1-1,ASSRLIWGQMNTEAF
few,TRBV12-3/TRBV12-4,TRBJ1-4,ASSSQQGKNEKLF
.,TRBV28,TRBJ2-5,ASSSTSGNETQY
.,TRBV5-6,TRBJ1-2,ASSFGGRSYGYT
many,TRBV7-2,TRBJ2-3,ASSLVGATVTDTQY
.,TRBV5-1,TRBJ2-3,ASNRREDTDTQY
few,TRBV19,TRBJ1-5,ASSIDPLGGPDQPQH
once,TRBV19,TRBJ2-5,ASTSSGPQETQY
.,TRBV7-9,TRBJ2-6,ASSGLDRAGANVLT
.,TRBV5-1,TRBJ2-4,ASSPDSSIQY
many,TRBV4-2,TRBJ2-1,ASSQDYGGRGFGDEQF
.,TRBV10-3,TRBJ2-7,AINPGQGSYVQY
few,TRBV28,TRBJ2-2,ASSLQDGQLF
.,TRBV29-1,TRBJ2-2,SVEGSRGTGELF
.,TRBV7-8,TRBJ1-2,ASSLSSPPNYGYT
few,TRBV7-8,TRBJ2-5,ASSGQGETQY
.,TRBV12-3/TRBV12-4,TRBJ1-6,ASSFSRQTNSPLH
many,TRBV7-2,TRBJ1-1,ASSFTGGAQTEAF
many,TRBV7-2,TRBJ2-1,ASRLYNEQF
.,TRBV20-1,TRBJ2-7,SAARDSGSYEQY
many,TRBV19,TRBJ2-1,ASSIDPRFSYNEQF
.,TRBV7-9,TRBJ2-7,ASSLESGGHSYEQY
once,TRBV6-8,TRBJ2-6,ASSYSNRGLRSGANVLT
.,TRBV28,TRBJ1-1,ASSPRGQGMLNTEAF
few,TRBV7-6,TRBJ2-3,ASSLSTRASTDTQY
once,TRBV7-9,TRBJ1-6,ASSPLDRARGSPLH
.,TRBV7-2,TRBJ2-7,ASSPLTAEQY
few,TRBV28,TRBJ2-2,ASTVKGGNTGELF
.,TRBV25-1,TRBJ2-5,ASRNRTGRETQY
once,TRBV7-6,TRBJ1-1,ASSQFTGTEAF
.,TRBV5-1,TRBJ1-1,ASSSDRVGITEAF
.,TRBV7-9,TRBJ2-7,ASSSGLKTYEQY
.,TRBV2,TRBJ1-2,ASSFLSGQTNSGYT
.,TRBV7-2,TRBJ2-2,ASSLENRGGEMF
.,TRBV11-2,TRBJ2-1,ASSWKTGGLNEQF
many,TRBV7-8,TRBJ2-7,ASSPSWGSSYEQY
few,TRBV7-9,TRBJ1-2,ASSPRDSGRANYGYT
.,TRBV7-2,TRBJ2-1,ASSLGGTGAYVVSEQF
few,TRBV28,TRBJ2-7,ASSRNDRPYEQY
.,TRBV7-2,TRBJ2-4,ASSADRRVKNIQY
few,TRBV24-1,TRBJ1-2,ATSEGPDYGYT
.,TRBV5-1,TRBJ2-1,ASSFLLSPSDSYNEQF
.,TRBV10-3,TRBJ1-2,AISPGRQESYGYT
.,TRBV2,TRBJ1-1,ASKRQGMNTEAF